The 30 T cell receptor beta chains presented below share a single source sample, sequenced in a study of T cells after yellow fever vaccination. TCRdb itself ran the 5' RACE reads through MiXCR, one entry per CDR3 protein. The sample shows 350,000 or so distinct CDR3 sequences, roughly 8% of them seen only once. Sequenced here: PBMCs, sampled about 49 days after the first yellow fever vaccination. The receptors here all came from a man aged 18-30 years who received the YFV17D yellow fever vaccine.

The V gene is TRBV5-6, the J gene TRBJ2-2, with 10 positions matching TRBD1. Germline values: CDR1 SGHDT, CDR2 YYEEEE. The CDR3 is 17 residues long. V trimming: 0 bases; J trimming: 7 bases; junction bases outside the gene matches: 9. CDR3 loop: CASSLEVGTGVNGELFF. DNA of the CDR3: TGTGCCAGCAGCTTGGAAGTTGGGACAGGGGTTAACGGGGAGCTGTTTTTT.

This sequence joins TRBV6-4 and TRBJ2-3; D tentatively reads TRBD1 or TRBD2 (5 bases each). V gave up 2 bases and J gave up 8 bases, with 11 bases separating them. The CDR3 runs 13 residues. Germline V gene sequence: CDR1 MRHNA, CDR2 SNTAGT. The CDR3 loop is CASSDTPGRTQYF. The CDR3, as DNA: TGTGCCAGCAGTGACACCCCGGGACGTACGCAGTATTTT.

This clonotype was picked up a small number of times. The genes are TRBV10-2 and TRBJ2-1, with D perhaps TRBD2 (6 bases). The V gene lost 1 base and the J gene lost 10 bases, with 14 bases spanning the gap. This CDR3 region has 14 residues. CDR1 is WSHSY, CDR2 SAAADI, per germline. The CDR3 here is CASSEYVRGGEQFF. The DNA of the CDR3 is TGCGCCAGCAGTGAGTACGTGAGGGGAGGCGAGCAGTTCTTC.

The rearrangement uses TRBV5-6 and TRBJ1-5, with 7 bases identical to TRBD1. Germline V gene lookup returns CDR1 SGHDT and CDR2 YYEEEE. With V trimmed by 4 bases and J by 5 bases, 9 bases remained unmatched. The CDR3 totals 15 residues. The CDR3 nucleotides are TGTGCCAGCAGCGCCAGGGGGGCCGCCTATCAGCCCCAGCATTTT. Translation gives CASSARGAAYQPQHF.

This chain joins TRBV29-1 and TRBJ2-5; D perhaps matches TRBD1 (5 bases). This CDR3 region has 13 residues. The germline gives CDR1 SQVTM, CDR2 ANQGSEA. Trimming stripped 8 bases from V and 6 bases from J, with 19 bases between. The CDR3: CSSPGLGAQTQYF. The CDR3 nucleotides read TGCAGCTCTCCTGGGCTTGGGGCACAGACCCAGTACTTC. The full variable domain, rest sourced from reference TRBV29-1 and TRBJ2-5, is SAVISQKPSRDICQRGTSLTIQCQVDSQVTMMFWYRQQPGQSLTLIATANQGSEATYESGFVIDKFPISRPNLTFSTLTVSNMSPEDSSIYLCSSPGLGAQTQYFGPGTRLLVL.

V usage is TRBV6-1 and J usage is TRBJ2-7; TRBD1 matches at 9 bases. Germline CDR1 and CDR2: MNHNS and SASEGT. This CDR3 is built from 14 residues. Germline trimming cut 6 bases from V and 5 bases from J; bases unmatched to any gene: 8. CDR3 coding DNA: TGTGCCAGCAGACCTGGACAGGGGAGAAACGAGCAGTACTTC. Residues: CASRPGQGRNEQYF.

The gene calls are TRBV20-1 and TRBJ2-1, with D perhaps TRBD1 (5 bases). V dropped 1 base and J dropped 6 bases, with 13 bases sitting between them. The CDR3 has 14 amino acids. Germline V lookup: CDR1 DFQATT, CDR2 SNEGSKA (reference sequence). CDR3 amino acids: CSARASMGRNEQFF. Here the CDR3 DNA reads TGCAGTGCTAGAGCGTCAATGGGGCGCAATGAGCAGTTCTTC.

This clonotype was observed a few times. The chain uses TRBV7-9 and TRBJ2-7; D remains unclear. V lost 4 bases, J lost 5 bases, and 6 bases lay in between. Germline assignment: CDR1 SEHNR and CDR2 FQNEAQ (reference sequence). The CDR3 contains 11 residues. The CDR3 DNA reads as TGTGCCAGCAGCTCGCATCACGAGCAGTACTTC. The encoded protein is CASSSHHEQYF.

A few counts support this clonotype. This chain connects TRBV7-3 to TRBJ2-3; no firm D call. The CDR3 is made up of 14 amino acids. The V end lost 1 base, the J end lost 6 bases, and 11 bases lay between the germline ends. Germline V gives CDR1 SGHTA, CDR2 FQGTGA. Here the CDR3 DNA reads TGTGCCAGCAGCTTAAGTGCCGAGTGGGATACGCAGTATTTT. Protein: CASSLSAEWDTQYF.

This clonotype was seen at least ten times. CDR3 region: CASSYSARGSETQYF. The CDR3 DNA reads as TGTGCCAGCAGTTACTCGGCCAGGGGCTCAGAGACCCAGTACTTC. The chain joins TRBV6-5 to TRBJ2-5; tentatively, D is TRBD1 (6 bases). The CDR3 extends over 15 amino acids. Germline lookup yields CDR1 MNHEY and CDR2 SVGAGI. Trimming stripped 0 bases from V and 4 bases from J, with 12 bases between.

This clonotype was detected a few times. CDR3 in amino acids: CASSYRQGVETQYF. In DNA, the CDR3 is TGCGCCAGCAGCTACCGACAGGGGGTGGAGACCCAGTACTTC. This chain uses TRBV5-1 with TRBJ2-5; 9 bases line up with TRBD1. The CDR3 sequence is 14 residues long. Trimming took 3 bases from V and 5 from J; bases not matched to a gene: 5. Germline V lookup: CDR1 SGHRS, CDR2 YFSETQ.

The chain carries TRBV19 and TRBJ2-1; D remains unclear. Germline CDR1 LNHDA, CDR2 SQIVND (reference sequence). V was pared by 3 bases and J by 3 bases, with 6 bases between. The CDR3 has 13 residues. DNA of the CDR3: TGTGCCAGTAGTATGTTCAGCTACAATGAGCAGTTCTTC. Residues: CASSMFSYNEQFF.

This clonotype was picked up a small number of times. The genes are TRBV9 and TRBJ2-7; TRBD1 agrees at 10 bases. The CDR3 runs 16 residues. The trim removed 3 bases at V and 2 bases at J, leaving 8 bases unmatched. Germline CDR1 is SGDLS and CDR2 is YYNGEE. The DNA for the CDR3 is TGTGCCAGCAGCGAGTGGGGACAGGGGACGGCCTACGAGCAGTACTTC. Its protein product is CASSEWGQGTAYEQYF.

The V and J genes are TRBV20-1 and TRBJ2-2; 12 bases match TRBD2. Germline-derived CDR1 and CDR2 are DFQATT and SNEGSKA (reference sequence). Germline trimming cut 5 bases from V and 0 bases from J; bases unmatched to any gene: 1. The CDR3 runs to 15 residues. The CDR3 DNA is TGCAGTGCTTGGACTAGCGGGGCGAACACCGGGGAGCTGTTTTTT. Protein product: CSAWTSGANTGELFF.

The genes are TRBV4-1 and TRBJ2-3; 8 bases are shared with TRBD2. The CDR3 has 17 amino acids. V shed 2 bases and J 0 bases; nucleotides not matched to a gene: 7. Germline loops: CDR1 MGHRA, CDR2 YSYEKL. CDR3 nucleotides: TGCGCCAGCAGCCAACGGACATCGGGGGGGAGCACAGATACGCAGTATTTT. Its translation is CASSQRTSGGSTDTQYF.

A few counts support this clonotype. The chain carries TRBV5-1 and TRBJ2-6; a weak D match, TRBD2 (6 bases). Trimming shortened V by 0 bases and J by 0 bases, and 10 bases separated the two germline ends. The length of the CDR3 is 17 residues. Germline assignment: CDR1 SGHRS and CDR2 YFSETQ. Written as DNA, the CDR3 is TGCGCCAGCAGCTTGGAGGCCGGGAGCTCTGGGGCCAACGTCCTGACTTTC. Translation: CASSLEAGSSGANVLTF. Using reference TRBV5-1 and TRBJ2-6 for the parts outside the CDR3, the full variable domain is KAGVTQTPRYLIKTRGQQVTLSCSPISGHRSVSWYQQTPGQGLQFLFEYFSETQRNKGNFPGRFSGRQFSNSRSEMNVSTLELGDSALYLCASSLEAGSSGANVLTFGAGSRLTVL.

This clonotype was seen more than once but under ten times. The chain has TRBV29-1 and TRBJ1-4, with TRBD1 identical over 8 bases. CDR1 and CDR2 (germline): SQVTM, ANQGSEA. Losses at the gene ends were 7 bases for V and 0 bases for J; bases not matched to a gene: 1. This CDR3 region has 13 residues. The CDR3 protein is CSGQGTTNEKLFF. The CDR3 DNA reads TGCAGCGGACAGGGGACAACTAATGAAAAACTGTTTTTT.

This clonotype was seen a few times. The J gene is TRBJ1-3, the V gene TRBV29-1; 7 bases are a match to TRBD1. Germline V gene data show CDR1 as SQVTM and CDR2 as ANQGSEA. The CDR3 is 16 residues long. Losses at the gene ends were 6 bases for V and 2 bases for J; bases not matched to a gene: 13. The CDR3 DNA sequence: TGCAGCGTCCACCCCCGGGGTGACAGGGCTGGAAACACCATATATTTT. This codes for CSVHPRGDRAGNTIYF.

This clonotype has a handful of counts. This rearrangement joins TRBV12-3 or TRBV12-4 to TRBJ1-1; D remains unclear. V lost 6 bases to trimming and J lost 0 bases, with 11 bases between them. The CDR3 consists of 14 residues. The CDR3 nucleotides read TGTGCCAGCAGCCGCCGGGTCCTGAACACTGAAGCTTTCTTT. Translation: CASSRRVLNTEAFF.

This clonotype was seen a few times. The chain recombines TRBV4-3 with TRBJ1-2, with D maybe TRBD1 (6 bases). CDR1 and CDR2 from the germline V gene are LGHNA and YSLEER. This CDR3 is 14 amino acids long. V was shortened by 1 base and J by 8 bases, with 14 bases between the two germline ends. The CDR3 sequence is CASSQVARGGGYTF. In nucleotides, the CDR3 is TGCGCCAGCAGCCAAGTAGCCAGGGGCGGGGGCTACACCTTC.

The chain employs TRBV4-1 and TRBJ1-2; D gene unclear. V was shortened by 4 bases and J by 7 bases, with 19 bases between the two germline ends. The CDR3 loop spans 15 amino acids. CDR1 and CDR2 (germline): MGHRA, YSYEKL. CDR3 sequence reads: CASSRPREGLFGYTF. CDR3 DNA sequence: TGCGCCAGCAGCCGCCCGAGAGAGGGTCTCTTTGGCTACACCTTC.

The rearrangement joins TRBV7-9 to TRBJ2-1; 8 nucleotides match TRBD2. The germline CDR1 and CDR2 sequences are SEHNR and FQNEAQ (reference sequence). The CDR3 has 14 residues. J lost 0 bases, V lost 6 bases, and 1 base had no gene match. The CDR3 sequence: CASRGTSSYNEQFF. CDR3 in DNA: TGTGCCAGCAGAGGGACTAGCTCCTACAATGAGCAGTTCTTC.

The table lists this clonotype with a few counts. The V call is TRBV28, the J call TRBJ2-7; no firm D call. Germline CDR1 reads MDHEN; CDR2 reads SYDVKM. The length of the CDR3 is 12 residues. V lost 2 bases, J lost 5 bases, and 7 bases lay in between. CDR3 sequence (DNA): TGTGCCAGCAGTTTAAAGTCGAACGAGCAGTACGTC. This translates into CASSLKSNEQYV.

Only a few counts were recorded for this clonotype. V and J are TRBV20-1 and TRBJ1-5; D remains unclear. Trimming cost V 2 bases and J 9 bases, with 17 bases left between them. Germline CDR1 reads DFQATT; CDR2 reads SNEGSKA (reference sequence). The CDR3 spans 14 residues. The chain's CDR3 is CSARRAASGGPQHF. As DNA, the CDR3 is TGCAGTGCTAGACGCGCTGCCTCGGGCGGGCCCCAGCATTTT.

The sample holds a few counts of this clonotype. The chain is built from TRBV11-2 and TRBJ2-1; no definite D call. The CDR3 spans 16 residues. The germline V gene encodes CDR1 SGHAT and CDR2 FQNNGV. V was clipped by 4 bases and J by 9 bases, with 22 bases between them. The CDR3 bases are TGTGCCAGCAGCTCCTACGTTGAGGCCACCACCGGTGAGCAGTTCTTC. This encodes CASSSYVEATTGEQFF. Using reference TRBV11-2 and TRBJ2-1 for the parts outside the CDR3, the full variable domain is EAGVAQSPRYKIIEKRQSVAFWCNPISGHATLYWYQQILGQGPKLLIQFQNNGVVDDSQLPKDRFSAERLKGVDSTLKIQPAKLEDSAVYLCASSSYVEATTGEQFFGPGTRLTVL.

Ten or more counts support this clonotype. This chain uses TRBV6-1 with TRBJ1-5; the D gene is possibly TRBD1 (5 bases). Trimming took off 7 bases at V and 9 bases at J, with 16 bases between the two ends. The CDR3 is 13 residues long. Germline loops: CDR1 MNHNS, CDR2 SASEGT. CDR3 sequence reads: CASKRSRDAPQHF. DNA for the CDR3: TGTGCCAGCAAACGATCCAGGGACGCGCCCCAGCATTTT.

This clonotype came up once. The CDR3 loop is CSARGTVRGNTIYF. The CDR3 DNA sequence: TGCAGTGCTAGGGGGACTGTGAGAGGAAACACCATATATTTT. The V and J genes are TRBV20-1 and TRBJ1-3; D may be TRBD1 (5 bases). V lost 3 bases and J 4 bases, leaving 13 bases between the germline ends. The CDR3 runs to 14 residues. Germline values: CDR1 DFQATT, CDR2 SNEGSKA (reference sequence).

This clonotype was seen a few times. This chain joins TRBV5-3 and TRBJ2-4; D tentatively fits TRBD1 or TRBD2 (6 bases each). TRBV5-3 is noted as an ORF with a role that remains uncertain. Trimming shortened V by 8 bases and J by 0 bases, and 18 bases separated the two germline ends. This CDR3 has 16 amino acids. The CDR3 nucleotides are TGTGCCAGTCATTCGGCCGGGGGCTTAGCCAAAAACATTCAGTACTTC. This codes for CASHSAGGLAKNIQYF.

The V gene is TRBV29-1, the J gene TRBJ2-7; D is tentatively TRBD1 or TRBD2 (5 bases each). Germline CDR1 is SQVTM and CDR2 is ANQGSEA. V shed 6 bases and J shed 0 bases, with 15 bases lying between them. The CDR3 is made up of 14 amino acids. The CDR3 DNA reads as TGCAGCGTCCCTGTCGGGACCAGCTCCTACGAGCAGTACGTC. This encodes CSVPVGTSSYEQYV.

The CDR3: CASSLAGVGYGYTF. CDR3 DNA sequence: TGTGCCAGCAGCTTAGCAGGGGTCGGCTATGGCTACACCTTC. The chain links TRBV7-8 to TRBJ1-2, with D possibly matching TRBD1 (5 bases). Germline V gene sequence: CDR1 SGHVS, CDR2 FQNEAQ. CDR3 length: 14 amino acids. Between the trimmed V and J ends, which lost 0 bases and 4 bases, there was a span of 9 bases.